One and the same sample provided the 18 T cell receptor beta chains below, sequenced in a study of identical twins. MiXCR, run by TCRdb on the 5' RACE reads, gives a single entry per CDR3 protein. This table has 1.5 million to 2 million distinct CDR3 sequences, less than 35% appearing once. What was sequenced was cord blood. The receptor source for this set is a newborn girl in good health.

This clonotype was detected only a few times. The chain links TRBV20-1 to TRBJ2-5; no definite D call. The CDR3 runs to 14 residues. Germline V gene data show CDR1 as DFQATT and CDR2 as SNEGSKA (reference sequence). Trimming removed 3 bases at V and 7 bases at J, with 18 bases between. The CDR3 loop is CSARLAGQAATQYF. Here the CDR3 DNA reads TGCAGTGCTAGGTTGGCTGGCCAAGCCGCGACCCAGTACTTC.

In its sample, this clonotype was seen many times. This chain joins TRBV3-1 and TRBJ2-3; no firm D call. Per the germline V gene, CDR1 is LGHDT and CDR2 is YNNKEL (reference sequence). V was clipped by 2 bases and J by 7 bases, with 7 bases between them. The CDR3 is made up of 12 amino acids. CDR3 region: CASSQSENTQYF. The CDR3 DNA is TGTGCCAGCAGCCAATCCGAGAATACGCAGTATTTT.

The V and J genes are TRBV27 and TRBJ2-1, with D hard to call. Germline V gives CDR1 MNHEY, CDR2 SMNVEV (reference sequence). The V gene lost 3 bases and the J gene lost 0 bases, with 6 bases spanning the gap. The CDR3 spans 14 residues. The CDR3 spells CASSFSPSYNEQFF. The CDR3, as DNA: TGTGCCAGCAGTTTTTCTCCCTCCTACAATGAGCAGTTCTTC.

The V call is TRBV10-2, the J call TRBJ2-3, with 10 bases matching TRBD2. CDR1 is WSHSY, CDR2 SAAADI, per germline. This CDR3 is 17 amino acids long. J lost 1 base, V lost 3 bases, and 7 bases had no gene match. The CDR3 DNA reads as TGCGCCAGCAGTGACCTGACTCTAGCGGGGGGCACAGATACGCAGTATTTT. Its protein product is CASSDLTLAGGTDTQYF.

The V call is TRBV6-6, the J call TRBJ1-1; a weak D match, TRBD1 (5 bases). The CDR3 is 13 amino acids. Per the germline V gene, CDR1 is MNHNY and CDR2 is SVGAGI (reference sequence). The V gene lost 10 bases and the J gene lost 2 bases, with 14 bases spanning the gap. CDR3 sequence: CATTGTVNTEAFF. Here the CDR3 DNA reads TGTGCCACCACGGGGACGGTTAACACTGAAGCTTTCTTT.

A few counts support this clonotype. This chain uses TRBV6-1 with TRBJ2-3, with 13 bases that match TRBD2. Germline V gene sequence: CDR1 MNHNS, CDR2 SASEGT. V was clipped by 3 bases and J by 2 bases; unmatched bases: 5. The CDR3 totals 17 residues. This CDR3 is CASSDPGTSGVTDTQYF. CDR3 in DNA: TGTGCCAGCAGTGACCCTGGGACTAGCGGGGTCACAGATACGCAGTATTTT.

This chain connects TRBV29-1 to TRBJ2-3; possibly TRBD2 for D (7 bases). V shed 7 bases and J shed 1 base, with 18 bases lying between them. Germline values: CDR1 SQVTM, CDR2 ANQGSEA. This CDR3 is built from 15 residues. The CDR3 region is CSAPKWEGGTDTQYF. The DNA for the CDR3 is TGCAGCGCCCCGAAGTGGGAGGGGGGCACAGATACGCAGTATTTT.

The chain carries TRBV3-1 and TRBJ1-5; perhaps TRBD1 as D (5 bases). Trimming cost V 6 bases and J 8 bases, with 11 bases left between them. Germline V lookup: CDR1 LGHDT, CDR2 YNNKEL (reference sequence). This CDR3 comprises 12 residues. The CDR3 DNA reads TGTGCCAGCAGTTCACTAGGGGAGCCCCAGCATTTT. It is translated as CASSSLGEPQHF. Drawing the rest from reference TRBV3-1 and TRBJ1-5, the complete variable domain is DTAVSQTPKYLVTQMGNDKSIKCEQNLGHDTMYWYKQDSKKFLKIMFSYNNKELIINETVPNRFSPKSPDKAHLNLHINSLELGDSAVYFCASSSLGEPQHFGDGTRLSIL.

This rearrangement joins TRBV9 to TRBJ2-3; 8 nucleotides line up with TRBD2. The CDR3 length is 15 residues. Germline CDR1 reads SGDLS; CDR2 reads YYNGEE. The ends lost 0 bases at V and 6 bases at J; junction bases unmatched: 6. CDR3 in amino acids: CASSVGVGTSDTQYF. CDR3 DNA: TGTGCCAGCAGCGTAGGTGTTGGGACTAGTGATACGCAGTATTTT. Looking up the rest from reference TRBV9 and TRBJ2-3 gives the full variable domain: DSGVTQTPKHLITATGQRVTLRCSPRSGDLSVYWYQQSLDQGLQFLIQYYNGEERAKGNILERFSAQQFPDLHSELNLSSLELGDSALYFCASSVGVGTSDTQYFGPGTRLTVL.

This CDR3 reads CASSTRGWQPQHF. The CDR3 bases are TGTGCCAGTTCGACAAGGGGCTGGCAGCCCCAGCATTTT. V usage is TRBV19 and J usage is TRBJ1-5, with D possibly matching TRBD1 (5 bases). The V end was cut by 8 bases, the J end by 7 bases, with 15 bases between. The CDR3 has 13 amino acids. The germline V gene has CDR1 LNHDA and CDR2 SQIVND (reference sequence).

Here the CDR3 reads CSARGPLAGGQETQYF. The CDR3 coding sequence is TGCAGTGCTAGAGGCCCACTAGCGGGAGGTCAAGAGACCCAGTACTTC. The rearrangement uses TRBV20-1 and TRBJ2-5; TRBD2 matches at 12 bases. With V trimmed by 1 base and J by 2 bases, 5 bases remained unmatched. Germline V gives CDR1 DFQATT, CDR2 SNEGSKA (reference sequence). This CDR3 comprises 16 residues.

The chain has TRBV25-1 and TRBJ2-5, with D perhaps matching TRBD1 (5 bases). There are 16 residues in the CDR3. The germline CDR1 and CDR2 sequences are MGHDK and SYGVNS. V was trimmed by 2 bases and J by 1 base, leaving 14 bases between them. DNA of the CDR3: TGTGCCAGCAGTGAAATTGGCAGGGAAATCCAAGAGACCCAGTACTTC. This codes for CASSEIGREIQETQYF.

At least ten counts were recorded for this clonotype. In nucleotides, the CDR3 is TGCGCCAGCAGCCAAGCCAGGGAAGACATTCAGTACTTC. This translates into CASSQAREDIQYF. The rearrangement links TRBV4-1 to TRBJ2-4, with a weak D call TRBD1 (5 bases). The germline V and J ends were trimmed by 1 base and 8 bases, with 9 bases remaining between them. The CDR3 is 13 amino acids. CDR1 MGHRA and CDR2 YSYEKL come from the germline V gene.

The J gene is TRBJ2-3, the V gene TRBV4-1; 8 nucleotides line up with TRBD2. CDR1 is MGHRA and CDR2 is YSYEKL in the germline V gene. CDR3 length equals 15 residues. The trim removed 6 bases at V and 3 bases at J, leaving 8 bases unmatched. The CDR3 here is CASSPGGAGTDTQYF. The CDR3 DNA follows: TGCGCCAGCAGTCCCGGGGGGGCGGGAACAGATACGCAGTATTTT.

This clonotype was seen more than once but under ten times. The V call is TRBV6-5, the J call TRBJ2-5, with D maybe TRBD2 (6 bases). The CDR3 consists of 12 residues. Deletions cut 10 bases from V and 1 base from J, with 10 bases between. Germline CDR1 reads MNHEY; CDR2 reads SVGAGI. The CDR3 DNA is TGTGCCACCAGGGACTTCCAAGAGACCCAGTACTTC. Amino acid sequence: CATRDFQETQYF.

The rearrangement links TRBV6-6 to TRBJ2-1; D is unclear. Near its end, the DNA agrees better with TRBJ2-7, so the J call may be wrong. The CDR3 has 16 residues. Germline V gene sequence: CDR1 MNHNY, CDR2 SVGAGI (reference sequence). For the CDR3, the DNA is TGTGCCGGAGCTTCTTTTGGAAACAGCCCCTACAATGAGCAGTACTTC. Protein: CAGASFGNSPYNEQYF.

The chain employs TRBV4-2 and TRBJ1-1; no reliable D call. The V end was cut by 0 bases, the J end by 7 bases, with 9 bases between. The CDR3 is made up of 13 amino acids. CDR1 and CDR2 (germline): LGHNA, YNFKEQ. The CDR3 reads CASSQDSVGEAFF. The CDR3 DNA sequence: TGTGCCAGCAGCCAAGATTCGGTGGGTGAAGCTTTCTTT.

This clonotype showed up many times. The chain has TRBV12-3 or TRBV12-4 and TRBJ1-5; maybe TRBD1 (6 bases). This CDR3 has 13 amino acids. The ends were cut back, 6 bases at V and 4 bases at J, with 10 bases in the middle. The chain's CDR3 is CASRQTGNQPQHF. DNA of the CDR3: TGTGCCAGCAGGCAGACAGGAAATCAGCCCCAGCATTTT.